This T cell receptor beta chain comes out of a study of T cell repertoires in cytomegalovirus infection. Via MiXCR, TCRdb re-called the reads, giving one row per CDR3 protein. The table includes 150,000 to 200,000 distinct CDR3 sequences, 28% detected once. This clonotype showed up just a few times. Its target is not known. The germline CDR1 and CDR2 sequences are SNHLY and FYNNEI. The CDR3 consists of 16 residues. V dropped 6 bases and J dropped 0 bases, with 15 bases sitting between them. Whole-study results and caveats: HLA-C-restricted, CMV-specific TCR beta clonotypes were dominant ex vivo. The cumulative frequency of public TCR beta families identified carriers of CMV plus the relevant HLA.

Sequenced input: PBMCs. The V gene is TRBV2, the J gene TRBJ2-1, with D tentatively TRBD2 (5 bases). The sequence came from a human donor in good health (CMV status not recorded). Some clones in this sample may be carry-over from other donors' samples. The CDR3 sequence: CASRKASGSSYNEQFF. In DNA form, the CDR3 reads TGTGCCAGCAGAAAGGCAAGCGGAAGCTCCTACAATGAGCAGTTCTTC. Variable domain in full (rest from reference TRBV2 and TRBJ2-1): EPEVTQTPSHQVTQMGQEVILRCVPISNHLYFYWYRQILGQKVEFLVSFYNNEISEKSEIFDDQFSVERPDGSNFTLKIRSTKLEDSAMYFCASRKASGSSYNEQFFGPGTRLTVL.